The T cell receptor beta chain described here comes from a study of T cell repertoires in aging, cancer and after chemotherapy. Study overall: Donor ages fell into six groups from 30 or younger up to 70 or older. The whole study produced a dataset of approximately 10 million TCR reads. Broader study findings: Median generation probability rose over the chemotherapy interval in each cancer cohort, suggesting rebound thymic output.

Details on this clonotype: What it binds is not known.

V dropped 0 bases and J dropped 6 bases, with 11 bases sitting between them. Germline assignment: CDR1 SGHVS and CDR2 FNYEAQ. This CDR3 comprises 14 residues. Peripheral blood genomic DNA, not sorted cells or RNA, was the template. Multiplex touch-down PCR with TRB-A/B primers amplified rearranged V-D-J TRB sequences. TCRdb ran MiXCR on the multiplex PCR reads and lists one entry per CDR3 protein. The table has some 10,000 distinct CDR3 sequences, under 40% seen once. This chain links TRBV7-6 with TRBJ1-2; possibly TRBD1 for D (5 bases). Source material: blood. The clonotype comes from a human donor in good health. CDR3 in amino acids: CASSLAPGGDGYTF. CDR3 in DNA: TGTGCCAGCAGCTTAGCACCGGGGGGAGATGGCTACACCTTC. The variable domain in full, completed from reference TRBV7-6 and TRBJ1-2, reads GAGVSQSPRYKVTKRGQDVALRCDPISGHVSLYWYRQALGQGPEFLTYFNYEAQQDKSGLPNDRFSAERPEGSISTLTIQRTEQRDSAMYRCASSLAPGGDGYTFGSGTRLTVV.